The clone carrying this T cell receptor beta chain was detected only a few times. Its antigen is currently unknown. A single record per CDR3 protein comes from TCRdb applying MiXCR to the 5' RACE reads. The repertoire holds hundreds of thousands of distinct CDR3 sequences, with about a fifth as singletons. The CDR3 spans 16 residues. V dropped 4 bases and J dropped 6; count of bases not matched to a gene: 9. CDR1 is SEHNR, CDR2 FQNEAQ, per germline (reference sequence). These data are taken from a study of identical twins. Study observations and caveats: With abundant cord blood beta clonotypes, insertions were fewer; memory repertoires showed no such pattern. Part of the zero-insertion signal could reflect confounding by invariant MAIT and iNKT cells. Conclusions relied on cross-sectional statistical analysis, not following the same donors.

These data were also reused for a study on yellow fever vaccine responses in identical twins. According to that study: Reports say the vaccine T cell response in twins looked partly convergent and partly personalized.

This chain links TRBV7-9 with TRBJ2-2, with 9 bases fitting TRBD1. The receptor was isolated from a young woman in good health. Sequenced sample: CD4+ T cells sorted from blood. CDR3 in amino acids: CASSSSGTGSAGELFF. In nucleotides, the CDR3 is TGTGCCAGCAGCTCCTCCGGGACAGGGTCCGCCGGGGAGCTGTTTTTT. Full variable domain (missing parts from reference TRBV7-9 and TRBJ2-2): DTGVSQNPRHKITKRGQNVTFRCDPISEHNRLYWYRQTLGQGPEFLTYFQNEAQLEKSRLLSDRFSAERPKGSFSTLEIQRTEQGDSAMYLCASSSSGTGSAGELFFGEGSRLTVL.